These T cell receptor beta chains were read from a single sample in a study of T cells after yellow fever vaccination. In TCRdb, the 5' RACE reads were re-called with MiXCR into one record per CDR3 protein. The sample has some 110,000 distinct CDR3 sequences, 6.5% to 9% seen once; the top ten hold more than 2.5%. The sequenced sample was CD4+ T cells sorted from PBMCs, obtained 35 to 50 days after the first yellow fever vaccination. The receptors derive from a man younger than 35 who received the YFV17D yellow fever vaccine. CDR3s include the opening cysteine and the closing phenylalanine or tryptophan. A D gene is named only where the DNA matches it firmly. Not all rows give a size; the values are once, few, many and, for expanded clones, a class.

j_call v_call clone_size d_call cdr3_aa cdr3_nt
TRBJ1-6 TRBV7-9 - - CASSLGAADNSPLHF TGTGCCAGCAGCTTAGGGGCAGCGGATAATTCACCCCTCCACTTT
TRBJ1-1 TRBV28 many - CATLPLGGGRNTEAFF TGTGCCACTCTACCCCTGGGGGGGGGCCGGAACACTGAAGCTTTCTTT
TRBJ2-1 TRBV7-8 many TRBD1 CASSATHRDRQYNEQFF TGTGCCAGCAGCGCTACTCATCGGGACAGGCAGTACAATGAGCAGTTCTTC
TRBJ1-6 TRBV12-3/TRBV12-4 few - CASRWTASDSPLHF TGTGCCAGCAGGTGGACAGCTTCAGATTCACCCCTCCACTTT
TRBJ1-2 TRBV6-1 many - CASNKRGGEYGYTF TGTGCCAGCAACAAACGCGGGGGGGAATATGGCTACACCTTC
TRBJ2-3 TRBV20-1 - TRBD2 CSASIGGTDTQYF TGCAGTGCTAGTATCGGGGGGACAGATACGCAGTATTTT
TRBJ1-4 TRBV5-1 many TRBD1 CASSRTGYNEKLFF TGCGCCAGCAGCAGGACAGGATACAATGAAAAACTGTTTTTT
TRBJ1-5 TRBV12-3/TRBV12-4 many - CASSSGQNSNQPQHF TGTGCCAGCAGTAGTGGACAGAATAGCAATCAGCCCCAGCATTTT
TRBJ2-2 TRBV10-3 once TRBD1 CVISEEPRGTGELFF TGTGTCATCAGTGAGGAGCCCAGGGGGACCGGGGAGCTGTTTTTT
TRBJ1-4 TRBV4-2 few TRBD1 CASSQPMGQVNEKLFF TGTGCCAGCAGCCAACCGATGGGACAGGTTAATGAAAAACTGTTTTTT